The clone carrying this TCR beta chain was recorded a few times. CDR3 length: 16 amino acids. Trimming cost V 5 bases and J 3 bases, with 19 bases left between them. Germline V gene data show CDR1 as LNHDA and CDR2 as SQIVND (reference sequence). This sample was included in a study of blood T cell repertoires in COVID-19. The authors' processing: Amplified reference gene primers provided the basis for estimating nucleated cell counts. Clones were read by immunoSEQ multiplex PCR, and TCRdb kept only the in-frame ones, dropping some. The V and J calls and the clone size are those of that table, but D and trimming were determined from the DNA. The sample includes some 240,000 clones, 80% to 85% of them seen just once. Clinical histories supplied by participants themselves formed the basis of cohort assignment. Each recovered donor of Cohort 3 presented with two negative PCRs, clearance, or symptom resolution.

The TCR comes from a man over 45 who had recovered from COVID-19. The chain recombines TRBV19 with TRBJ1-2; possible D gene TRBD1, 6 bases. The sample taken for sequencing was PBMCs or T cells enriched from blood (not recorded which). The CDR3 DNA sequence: TGTGCCAGTAGTCTGAGACGGGGGGCGACGGACTATGGCTACACCTTC. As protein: CASSLRRGATDYGYTF.